The present T cell receptor beta chain was sequenced within a study of blood T cell repertoires in COVID-19. With 6 bases clipped from V and 4 bases from J, the junction kept 8 bases outside the gene matches. Germline CDR1 is SQVTM and CDR2 is ANQGSEA. This CDR3 is 13 amino acids long. Repertoires were generated with immunoSEQ multiplex PCR, while TCRdb's copy carries only in-frame clones and drops some. The sample lists 400,000 to 550,000 clones, nearly 90% occurring once. The sample taken for sequencing was PBMCs or T cells enriched from blood (not recorded which). This sequence was found in a young woman with acute COVID-19. V is TRBV29-1 and J is TRBJ1-1; 7 bases are a match to TRBD1. CDR3 loop: CSVHDRVGTEAFF. The CDR3 DNA reads as TGCAGCGTGCACGACAGGGTAGGCACTGAAGCTTTCTTT.